This TCR beta chain was profiled in a study of metastatic and nonmetastatic thyroid tumors. About the research overall: Where malignant and benign thyroid patients were concerned, repertoires were compared across blood and tumor or nodule tissue. General study points: In blood and tumor, TCR beta diversity was reportedly significantly higher in malignant thyroid tumors than in benign nodules.

TCRdb re-analyzed the PCR reads using MiXCR. This sample has around 21,000 clones, with about 23% found just once. Every patient underwent thyroid surgery untreated. Only a few counts were recorded for this clone. As yet, its antigen is unknown. A read error may explain this, as a much larger clone is one base away. This CDR3 spans 15 amino acids. This receptor was identified in a male donor with papillary thyroid cancer or a benign thyroid nodule (not recorded which). Some clones in this sample may be carry-over from other donors' samples. Material: tumor tissue. V is TRBV12-3 or TRBV12-4 and J is TRBJ1-1; D gene ambiguous. The CDR3 bases are TGTGCCAGCGGTTTTCCCCCCGGAATGAACACTGAAGCTTTCTTT. It is translated as CASGFPPGMNTEAFF.